What follows describes a single TCR beta chain. The V end lost 5 bases, the J end lost 4 bases, and 12 bases lay between the germline ends. Per the germline V gene, CDR1 is LNHDA and CDR2 is SQIVND (reference sequence). This CDR3 is 13 amino acids long. These data originate in a study of blood T cell repertoires in COVID-19. Overall study: The United States, Italy and Spain were the sources of the acute and convalescent COVID-19 samples. From T cells, B-cell-depleted T cells, or PBMCs came the material, which was cDNA or gDNA.

As originally analysed: How many nucleated cells were present was estimated from reference gene primer amplification. The protocol was immunoSEQ multiplex PCR, while the TCRdb copy is restricted to in-frame clones and leaves out a portion. The D gene and trimming were derived from the DNA, and the V and J assignments and clone size from that table. The sample shows some 300,000 clones, roughly nine tenths of them seen only once. This TCR came from a man aged 18 to 30 with active or convalescent COVID-19. The V and J genes are TRBV19 and TRBJ2-7; D possibly corresponds to TRBD2 (6 bases). The specimen sequenced was peripheral blood. This CDR3 reads CASSHRLDYEQYF. For the CDR3, the DNA is TGTGCCAGTAGTCACAGACTAGATTACGAGCAGTACTTC.